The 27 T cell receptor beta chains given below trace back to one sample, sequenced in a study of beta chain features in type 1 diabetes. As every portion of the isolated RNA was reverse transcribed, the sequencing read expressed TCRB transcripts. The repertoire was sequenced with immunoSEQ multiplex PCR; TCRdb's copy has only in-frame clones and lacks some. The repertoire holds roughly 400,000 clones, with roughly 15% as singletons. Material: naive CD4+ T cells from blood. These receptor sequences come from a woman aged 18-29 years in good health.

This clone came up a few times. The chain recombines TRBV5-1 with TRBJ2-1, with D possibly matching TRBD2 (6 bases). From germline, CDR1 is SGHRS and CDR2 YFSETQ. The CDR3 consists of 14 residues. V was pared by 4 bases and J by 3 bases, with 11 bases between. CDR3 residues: CASSPRDFYNEQFF. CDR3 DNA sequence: TGCGCCAGCAGCCCAAGGGACTTCTACAATGAGCAGTTCTTC.

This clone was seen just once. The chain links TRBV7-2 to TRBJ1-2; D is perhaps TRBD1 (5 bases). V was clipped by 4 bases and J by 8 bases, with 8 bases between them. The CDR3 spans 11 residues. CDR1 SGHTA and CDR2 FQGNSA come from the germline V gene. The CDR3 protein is CASSSGGGYTF. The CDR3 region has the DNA TGTGCCAGCAGCTCTGGGGGGGGCTACACCTTC. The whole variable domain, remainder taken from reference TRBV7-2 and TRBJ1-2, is GAGVSQSPSNKVTEKGKDVELRCDPISGHTALYWYRQSLGQGLEFLIYFQGNSAPDKSGLPSDRFSAERTGGSVSTLTIQRTQQEDSAVYLCASSSGGGYTFGSGTRLTVV.

The CDR3 loop reads CAWKPPGQKYEQYF. The CDR3 DNA sequence: TGTGCCTGGAAACCTCCGGGACAGAAGTACGAGCAGTACTTC. The chain employs TRBV30 and TRBJ2-7; 7 nucleotides align to TRBD1. With 4 bases clipped from V and 4 bases from J, the junction kept 10 bases outside the gene matches. CDR3 length: 14 residues. Germline V lookup: CDR1 GTSNPN, CDR2 SVGIG (reference sequence).

CDR3 protein: CASSDGTSLETQYF. As DNA, the CDR3 is TGTGCCAGCAGTGACGGGACTAGCCTCGAGACCCAGTACTTC. This chain uses TRBV6-6 with TRBJ2-5, with 9 bases matching TRBD2. The CDR3 sequence is 14 residues long. Germline V gives CDR1 MNHNY, CDR2 SVGAGI (reference sequence). Trimming cost V 5 bases and J 5 bases; bases outside gene matches: 6.

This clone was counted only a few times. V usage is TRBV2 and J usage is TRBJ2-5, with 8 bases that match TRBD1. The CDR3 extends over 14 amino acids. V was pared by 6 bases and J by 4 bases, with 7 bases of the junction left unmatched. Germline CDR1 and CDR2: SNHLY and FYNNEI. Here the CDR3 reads CASSDRGRRETQYF. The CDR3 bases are TGTGCCAGCAGCGACAGGGGAAGGAGAGAGACCCAGTACTTC.

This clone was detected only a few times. The CDR3 loop is CASSLYPLAPSSYNEQFF. DNA for the CDR3: TGTGCCAGCTCACTCTACCCACTAGCGCCGTCCTCCTACAATGAGCAGTTCTTC. The chain is built from TRBV18 and TRBJ2-1; 7 nucleotides line up with TRBD2. The CDR3 length is 18 residues. Germline loops: CDR1 KGHSH, CDR2 LQKENI. Trimming cost V 4 bases and J 0 bases; bases outside gene matches: 12.

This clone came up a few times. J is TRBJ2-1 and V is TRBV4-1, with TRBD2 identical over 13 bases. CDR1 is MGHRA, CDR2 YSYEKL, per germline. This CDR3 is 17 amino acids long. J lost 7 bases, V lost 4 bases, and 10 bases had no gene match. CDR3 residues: CASSRFSGTSGTNEQFF. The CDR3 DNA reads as TGCGCCAGCAGCCGATTCTCCGGGACTAGCGGGACAAATGAGCAGTTCTTC.

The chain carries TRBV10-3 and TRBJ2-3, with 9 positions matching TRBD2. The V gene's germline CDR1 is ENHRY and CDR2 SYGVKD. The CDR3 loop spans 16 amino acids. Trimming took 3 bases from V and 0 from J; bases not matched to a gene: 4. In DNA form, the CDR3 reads TGTGCCATCAGTGATCAAACTAGCGGGAGCACAGATACGCAGTATTTT. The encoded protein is CAISDQTSGSTDTQYF.

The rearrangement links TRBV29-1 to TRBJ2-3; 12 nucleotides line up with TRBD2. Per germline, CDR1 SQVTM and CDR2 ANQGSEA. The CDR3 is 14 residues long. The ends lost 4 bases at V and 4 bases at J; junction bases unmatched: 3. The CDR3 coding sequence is TGCAGCGTTGGGACTAGCGGGACCTCAGATACGCAGTATTTT. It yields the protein CSVGTSGTSDTQYF.

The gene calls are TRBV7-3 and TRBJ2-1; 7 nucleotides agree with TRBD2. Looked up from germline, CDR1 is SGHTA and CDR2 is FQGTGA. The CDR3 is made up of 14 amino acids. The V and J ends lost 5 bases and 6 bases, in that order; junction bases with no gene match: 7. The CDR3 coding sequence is TGTGCCAGCAGCCCTAGCGGAGCCACCAATGAGCAGTTCTTC. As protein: CASSPSGATNEQFF.

CDR3 protein: CSVISGSITRRNEQFF. As DNA, the CDR3 is TGCAGCGTCATATCCGGGAGCATTACCCGGCGGAATGAGCAGTTCTTC. V gene TRBV29-1 combines with J gene TRBJ2-1, with a possible D match to TRBD2 (6 bases). The CDR3 is made up of 16 amino acids. V was trimmed by 6 bases and J by 7 bases, leaving 25 bases between them. Germline V CDR1 and CDR2: SQVTM, ANQGSEA.

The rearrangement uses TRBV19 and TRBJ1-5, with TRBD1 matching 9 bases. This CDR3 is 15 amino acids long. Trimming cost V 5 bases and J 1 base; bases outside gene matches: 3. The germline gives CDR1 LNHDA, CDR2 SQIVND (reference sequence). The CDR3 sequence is CASSGTGTSNQPQHF. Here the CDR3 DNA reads TGTGCCAGTAGTGGGACAGGGACCAGCAATCAGCCCCAGCATTTT.

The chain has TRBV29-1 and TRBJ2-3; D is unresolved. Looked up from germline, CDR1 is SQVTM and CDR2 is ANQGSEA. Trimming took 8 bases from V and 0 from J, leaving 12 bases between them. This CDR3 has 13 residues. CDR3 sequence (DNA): TGCAGCCTTGGGCAGGAAAGCACAGATACGCAGTATTTT. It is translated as CSLGQESTDTQYF.

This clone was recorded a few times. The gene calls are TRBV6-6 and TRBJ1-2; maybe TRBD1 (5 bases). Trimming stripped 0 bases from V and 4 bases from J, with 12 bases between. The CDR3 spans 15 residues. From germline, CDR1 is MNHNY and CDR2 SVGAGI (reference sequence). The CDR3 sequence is CASSYSRQISYGYTF. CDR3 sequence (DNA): TGTGCCAGCAGTTACTCGAGACAGATATCCTATGGCTACACCTTC.

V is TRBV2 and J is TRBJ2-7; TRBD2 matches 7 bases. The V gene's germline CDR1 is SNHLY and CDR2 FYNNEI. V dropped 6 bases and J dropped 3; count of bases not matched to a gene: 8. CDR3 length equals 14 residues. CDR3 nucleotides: TGTGCCAGCAGGCTAGCGGTCGGCCTCTACGAGCAGTACTTC. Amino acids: CASRLAVGLYEQYF.

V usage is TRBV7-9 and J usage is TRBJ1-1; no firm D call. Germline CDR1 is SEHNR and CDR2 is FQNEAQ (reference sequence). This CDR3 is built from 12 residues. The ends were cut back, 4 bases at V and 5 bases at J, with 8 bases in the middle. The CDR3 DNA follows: TGTGCCAGCAGCTCCAGGAGGACTGAAGCTTTCTTT. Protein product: CASSSRRTEAFF.

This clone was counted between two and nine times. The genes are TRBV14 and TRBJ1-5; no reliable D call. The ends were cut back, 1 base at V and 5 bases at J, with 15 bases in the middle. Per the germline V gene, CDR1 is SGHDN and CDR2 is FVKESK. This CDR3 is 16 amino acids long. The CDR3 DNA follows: TGTGCCAGCAGCCAAGGAGGATATGTCGATGATCAGCCCCAGCATTTT. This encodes CASSQGGYVDDQPQHF. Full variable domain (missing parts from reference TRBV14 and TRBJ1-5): EAGVTQFPSHSVIEKGQTVTLRCDPISGHDNLYWYRRVMGKEIKFLLHFVKESKQDESGMPNNRFLAERTGGTYSTLKVQPAELEDSGVYFCASSQGGYVDDQPQHFGDGTRLSIL.

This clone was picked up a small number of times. This CDR3 reads CASTGQGSSDTQYF. DNA of the CDR3: TGTGCCAGCACCGGACAGGGAAGTTCAGATACGCAGTATTTT. The chain recombines TRBV18 with TRBJ2-3; 8 bases line up with TRBD1. The length of the CDR3 is 14 residues. The trim removed 8 bases at V and 4 bases at J, leaving 8 bases unmatched. Germline loops: CDR1 KGHSH, CDR2 LQKENI.

The CDR3 is CASSADRWRQFF. CDR3 nucleotides: TGTGCCAGCAGCGCGGACAGGTGGAGGCAGTTCTTC. The chain links TRBV28 to TRBJ2-1; 7 positions match TRBD1. Per germline, CDR1 MDHEN and CDR2 SYDVKM. The CDR3 extends over 12 amino acids. J lost 12 bases, V lost 6 bases, and 8 bases had no gene match. The full variable domain, completed using reference TRBV28 and TRBJ2-1, is DVKVTQSSRYLVKRTGEKVFLECVQDMDHENMFWYRQDPGLGLRLIYFSYDVKMKEKGDIPEGYSVSREKKERFSLILESASTNQTSMYLCASSADRWRQFFGPGTRLTVL.

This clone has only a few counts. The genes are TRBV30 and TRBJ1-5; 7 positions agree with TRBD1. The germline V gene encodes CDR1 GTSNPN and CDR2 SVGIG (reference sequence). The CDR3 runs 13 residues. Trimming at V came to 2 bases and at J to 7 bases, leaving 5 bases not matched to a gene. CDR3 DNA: TGTGCCTGGAGTAACAGGGGTCTGCAGCCCCAGCATTTT. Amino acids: CAWSNRGLQPQHF.

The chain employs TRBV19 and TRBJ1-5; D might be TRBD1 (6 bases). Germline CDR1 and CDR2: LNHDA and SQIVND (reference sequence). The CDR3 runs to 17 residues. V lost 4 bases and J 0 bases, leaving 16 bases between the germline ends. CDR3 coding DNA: TGTGCCAGTAGTACGCGACAGGCAACGTATAGCAATCAGCCCCAGCATTTT. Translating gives CASSTRQATYSNQPQHF. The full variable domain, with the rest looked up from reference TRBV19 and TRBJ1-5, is DGGITQSPKYLFRKEGQNVTLSCEQNLNHDAMYWYRQDPGQGLRLIYYSQIVNDFQKGDIAEGYSVSREKKESFPLTVTSAQKNPTAFYLCASSTRQATYSNQPQHFGDGTRLSIL.

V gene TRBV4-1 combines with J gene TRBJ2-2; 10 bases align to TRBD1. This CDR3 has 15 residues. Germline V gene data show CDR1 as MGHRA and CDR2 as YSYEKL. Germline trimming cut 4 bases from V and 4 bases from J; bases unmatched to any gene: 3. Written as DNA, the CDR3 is TGCGCCAGCAGCCGGGGACAGGGGACCACCGGGGAGCTGTTTTTT. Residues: CASSRGQGTTGELFF.

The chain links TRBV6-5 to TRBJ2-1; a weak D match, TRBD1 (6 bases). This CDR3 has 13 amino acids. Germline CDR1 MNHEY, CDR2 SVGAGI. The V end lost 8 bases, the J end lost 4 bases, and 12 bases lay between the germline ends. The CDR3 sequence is CASRQGRYNEQFF. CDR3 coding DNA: TGTGCCAGCCGGCAGGGGCGGTACAATGAGCAGTTCTTC.

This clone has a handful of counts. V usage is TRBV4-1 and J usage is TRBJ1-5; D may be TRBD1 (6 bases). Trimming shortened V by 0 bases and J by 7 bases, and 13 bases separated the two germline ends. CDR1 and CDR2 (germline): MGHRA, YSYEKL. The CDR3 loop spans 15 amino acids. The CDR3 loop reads CASSQEGTGRQPQHF. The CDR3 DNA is TGCGCCAGCAGCCAAGAGGGAACAGGGCGGCAGCCCCAGCATTTT.

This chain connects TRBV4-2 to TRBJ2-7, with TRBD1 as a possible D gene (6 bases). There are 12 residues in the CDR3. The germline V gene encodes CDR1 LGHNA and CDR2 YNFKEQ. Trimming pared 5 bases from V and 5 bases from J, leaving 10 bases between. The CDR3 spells CASSSGQDEQYF. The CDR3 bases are TGTGCCAGCAGCTCGGGACAAGACGAGCAGTACTTC.

In nucleotides, the CDR3 is TGTGCCAGCACCCAGCGCGGGGGAGATGGCTACAATGAGCAGTTCTTC. It encodes CASTQRGGDGYNEQFF. V gene TRBV11-3 combines with J gene TRBJ2-1; 7 bases are a match to TRBD2. The J segment lost 3 bases and the V segment lost 7 bases, leaving 12 bases of the junction unmatched. The CDR3 loop spans 16 amino acids. Germline CDR1 reads SGHNT; CDR2 reads YENEEA.

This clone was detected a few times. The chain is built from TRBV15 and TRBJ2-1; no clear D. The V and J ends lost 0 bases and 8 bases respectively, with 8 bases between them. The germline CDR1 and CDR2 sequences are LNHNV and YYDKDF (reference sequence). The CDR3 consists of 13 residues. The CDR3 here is CATSRDLVDEQFF. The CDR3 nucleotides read TGTGCCACCAGCAGAGATCTCGTCGATGAGCAGTTCTTC.